This TCR beta chain stems from a study of T cell responses to AZD1222 COVID-19 vaccine. The study, taken as a whole, reports: Among vaccine-associated CD4 TCRs, coverage spanned spike, with dominance at 160-218 and 743-854. Without day 14 samples, only post-peak T cell repertoires were studied. The donor cohort was predominantly white British with a female majority, and clonal diversity may have been underestimated. Following two doses of AZD1222, Spike-specific TCR breadth and depth rose.

Method: immunoSEQ multiplex PCR; TCRdb's copy keeps in-frame clones and lacks some. The repertoire has about 130,000 clones, 91% of them found once; the top ten carry 2.5% to 3%. In the case of this clone: Its specificity is not known.

The specimen was peripheral blood, collected on day 0 of AZD1222 vaccination. The receptor's source is an adult in good health.

The CDR3 nucleotides are TGTGCCAGCAGCTCTCCGGTCTCCGGAGGCGGGAGGGCCAGCTGGGAGCAGTACTTC. Translation gives CASSSPVSGGGRASWEQYF. V gene TRBV6-2 or TRBV6-3 combines with J gene TRBJ2-7; 9 nucleotides agree with TRBD2. V was clipped by 6 bases and J by 7 bases; unmatched bases: 25. CDR3 length equals 19 residues. In germline, CDR1 is MNHEY, CDR2 SVGEGT.